This TCR beta chain was captured by sequencing in a study of T-cell memory formation after mild COVID-19. The CDR3 is made up of 16 amino acids. Per germline, CDR1 SGDLS and CDR2 YYNGEE. V trimming: 2 bases; J trimming: 4 bases; junction bases outside the gene matches: 8. TCRdb re-called the 5' RACE reads through MiXCR, storing one row per CDR3 protein. The sample holds roughly 190,000 distinct CDR3 sequences, 27% seen once. The sequencing input was PBMCs or a T cell subset sorted from them (not recorded which). This receptor was taken from an adult woman who had mild COVID-19 (a few samples of this study predate the infection). Cell type and time point are not known. This sequence joins TRBV9 and TRBJ2-3; 9 bases map to TRBD1. The CDR3 DNA sequence: TGTGCCAGCAGCGTTCTACCGGGACAGGGCCCAGATACGCAGTATTTT. Its translation: CASSVLPGQGPDTQYF.